A single TCR beta chain is shown here with its context. Its specificity is unknown. V dropped 2 bases and J dropped 0 bases, with 10 bases sitting between them. Germline loops: CDR1 SNHLY, CDR2 FYNNEI. This CDR3 is 15 amino acids long. The data were obtained in a study of cytomegalovirus exposure and HLA in healthy donors. General study points: With further analysis later on, most CMV-associated TCR beta chains appeared HLA-restricted. The study assumed roughly uniform donor sequencing depth for presence/absence analyses.

Both 60 Vbeta primers and 13 Jbeta primers went into the PCR. Libraries were prepared by immunoSEQ multiplex PCR; TCRdb keeps only in-frame clonotypes and omits some of them. The sample contains over 150,000 clones, 75% to 85% of which appear only once. The source of this sequence is a boy aged 5-17 years in good health and CMV-seronegative. Specimen: PBMCs. The chain has TRBV2 and TRBJ1-1, with D perhaps matching TRBD1 (5 bases). The CDR3 DNA reads as TGTGCCAGCAGTGAAATGGGGGGTTTGAACACTGAAGCTTTCTTT. Translating it yields CASSEMGGLNTEAFF.